This is a list of T cell receptor beta chains from one sample in a study of blood T cell repertoires in COVID-19. Assay: immunoSEQ multiplex PCR; the TCRdb copy retains only in-frame clones and omits some. The repertoire holds 75,000 to 95,000 clones, with around 85% as singletons. What was sequenced was peripheral blood. Receptors were obtained from a man between 50 and 59 years old with acute or convalescent COVID-19. Both conserved end residues are part of each CDR3. The D gene is left open where the match is weak. Rows give clone size only sometimes, using once, few, many, or a class for an expanded clone.

clone_size	v_call	j_call	d_call	cdr3_nt	cdr3_aa
NA	TRBV7-2	TRBJ2-3	NA	TGTGCCAGCAGCTTAGCCTCGCTCACTAGCACAGATACGCAGTATTTT	CASSLASLTSTDTQYF
NA	TRBV24-1	TRBJ2-7	NA	TGTGCCACCAGTGATTTGCGACAGCCGTACGAGCAGTACTTC	CATSDLRQPYEQYF
NA	TRBV19	TRBJ1-1	NA	TGTGCCAGTAGTATAAAAACACCGAACACTGAAGCTTTCTTT	CASSIKTPNTEAFF
NA	TRBV27	TRBJ1-2	NA	TGTGCCAGCCATTCGGGTTGGACTCCTTCTAACTATGGCTACACCTTC	CASHSGWTPSNYGYTF
NA	TRBV6-6	TRBJ2-2	NA	TGTGCCAGCAGCCGGACTGGGGCGAACACCGGGGAGCTGTTTTTT	CASSRTGANTGELFF
NA	TRBV15	TRBJ1-1	NA	TGTGCCACCAGCAGAGCCCCGGGGGAGAACACTGAAGCTTTCTTT	CATSRAPGENTEAFF
NA	TRBV28	TRBJ2-1	TRBD2	TGTGCCAGCAGTTTAGCGGGAGTTACCTACAATGAGCAGTTCTTC	CASSLAGVTYNEQFF
medium-sized	TRBV4-1	TRBJ2-3	NA	TGCGCCAGCAGCCAAGATCCCGGGAGCACAGATACGCAGTATTTT	CASSQDPGSTDTQYF
NA	TRBV6-2/TRBV6-3	TRBJ1-1	NA	TGTGCCAGCAGCTTAGTTCAGGGCACTGAAGCTTTCTTT	CASSLVQGTEAFF
NA	TRBV29-1	TRBJ2-5	TRBD1	TGCAGCGCTACATCCGGGGGACAGGGGCACTTC	CSATSGGQGHF
NA	TRBV12-3/TRBV12-4	TRBJ1-2	NA	TGTGCCAGCAGCAGGGGAAACTATGGCTACACCTTC	CASSRGNYGYTF
NA	TRBV5-1	TRBJ2-3	NA	TGCGCCAGCAGCTTGGAGCAAATCACAGATACGCAGTATTTT	CASSLEQITDTQYF
NA	TRBV27	TRBJ2-2	NA	TGTGCCAGCAGTTTATCCACAGTGGCCGGGGAGCTGTTTTTT	CASSLSTVAGELFF
NA	TRBV6-5	TRBJ1-2	NA	TGTGCCAGCAGTTACTCAGAGGGAGGCTACACCTTC	CASSYSEGGYTF
NA	TRBV9	TRBJ1-1	TRBD1	TGTGCCAGCAGCGCCCAACAGGGGGTGGGGATTATGAACACTGAAGCTTTCTTT	CASSAQQGVGIMNTEAFF
NA	TRBV5-1	TRBJ2-1	TRBD2	TGCGCCAGCAGCTCTGGACTAGCGGGGCGGGATGAGCAGTTCTTC	CASSSGLAGRDEQFF
NA	TRBV5-4	TRBJ2-3	TRBD1	TGTGCCAGCAGCTCCGACAGGGTCGGCACAGATACGCAGTATTTT	CASSSDRVGTDTQYF
NA	TRBV4-3	TRBJ2-7	NA	TGCGCCAGCAGCCAAGATTATACCGGCGGGGCAAACTACGAGCAGTACTTC	CASSQDYTGGANYEQYF
NA	TRBV19	TRBJ2-7	TRBD2	TGTGCCAGTAAAACTAGCGGGGCTTCCTACGAGCAGTACTTC	CASKTSGASYEQYF
NA	TRBV19	TRBJ1-5	TRBD1	TGTGCCAGTAACAACGCGGGGACAGGGGGGAATCAGCCCCAGCATTTT	CASNNAGTGGNQPQHF
NA	TRBV15	TRBJ2-7	NA	TGTGCCACCAGCAGGCTCCGGGACACCCTCTCCTACGAGCAGTACTTC	CATSRLRDTLSYEQYF
few	TRBV4-3	TRBJ1-1	NA	TGCGCCAGCAGCCAAGCGGGGGGGGCGAGATTAAACACTGAAGCTTTCTTT	CASSQAGGARLNTEAFF
NA	TRBV7-8	TRBJ1-4	NA	TGTGCCAGCAGCTCGGACTTCGCGCGGGAAAAACTGTTTTTT	CASSSDFAREKLFF
few	TRBV6-5	TRBJ1-6	NA	TGTGCCAGCAGTTACACAGGGAATTCACCCCTCCACTTT	CASSYTGNSPLHF
NA	TRBV29-1	TRBJ1-2	NA	TGCAGCGTTGCCGGGACAAACCTTGATGGCTACACCTTC	CSVAGTNLDGYTF
NA	TRBV28	TRBJ1-3	NA	TGTGCCAGCAGCAGTTTGGGCGGGTTCGACTCTGGAAACACCATATATTTT	CASSSLGGFDSGNTIYF
NA	TRBV11-2	TRBJ1-1	NA	TGTGCCAGCAGCTTATCTACGACGGGTGAAGCTTTCTTT	CASSLSTTGEAFF
NA	TRBV4-3	TRBJ2-2	TRBD1	TGCGCCAGCAGCCTCAGAGGGGGCGTAGGGGAGCTGTTTTTT	CASSLRGGVGELFF
NA	TRBV3-1/TRBV3-2	TRBJ1-1	TRBD1	TGTGCCAGCACTCCCGGGGACAGCCTCATGAACACTGAAGCTTTCTTT	CASTPGDSLMNTEAFF
NA	TRBV7-7	TRBJ2-5	TRBD2	TGTGCCAGCAGCCCTCGCGGCGGGGGGCAAGAGACCCAGTACTTC	CASSPRGGGQETQYF
NA	TRBV5-6	TRBJ1-1	TRBD1	TGTGCCAGCAGCTGGGGACAGGGGGCGACTGAAGCTTTCTTT	CASSWGQGATEAFF
NA	TRBV7-2	TRBJ2-6	TRBD1	TGTGCCAGCAGCACCAGACAGGGGGCCTCTGGGGCCAACGTCCTGACTTTC	CASSTRQGASGANVLTF
NA	TRBV6-5	TRBJ2-5	TRBD2	TGTGCCAGCAGTTCCCCAGTAGGAGCGGGAGACGAGACCCAGTACTTC	CASSSPVGAGDETQYF
NA	TRBV6-5	TRBJ1-4	NA	TGTGCCAGCAGTTACTCGATCCGGGTGCCTAATGAAAAACTGTTTTTT	CASSYSIRVPNEKLFF
NA	TRBV6-5	TRBJ1-2	NA	TGTGCCAGCAGTTTCGACAGTAAAGGCTACACCTTC	CASSFDSKGYTF
NA	TRBV7-8	TRBJ2-7	NA	TGTGCCAGCAGCTCCTCTCAGGAGGATTCCTACGAGCAGTACTTC	CASSSSQEDSYEQYF
NA	TRBV10-3	TRBJ2-5	TRBD2	TGTGCCATCCAAGGGGGAGCGGGAGGGAAAGAGACCCAGTACTTC	CAIQGGAGGKETQYF
NA	TRBV7-2	TRBJ2-3	NA	TGTGCCAGCAGCTCACGGGAAACAGATACGCAGTATTTT	CASSSRETDTQYF
NA	TRBV3-1/TRBV3-2	TRBJ2-1	TRBD2	TGTGCCAGCAGCCAAGGCGGGAGCTCCTACAATGAGCAGTTCTTC	CASSQGGSSYNEQFF
NA	TRBV3-1/TRBV3-2	TRBJ2-5	TRBD2	TGTGCCAGCAGCCCTGGGACTAGCGGGGGGGCCGCGGAGACCCAGTACTTC	CASSPGTSGGAAETQYF
few	TRBV19	TRBJ2-2	NA	TGTGCCACCACCACGCAGGTGAACACCGGGGAGCTGTTTTTT	CATTTQVNTGELFF
NA	TRBV5-1	TRBJ2-5	NA	TGCGCCAGCAGCTTGGGGGACATTAGTGGTCAGACCCAGTACTTC	CASSLGDISGQTQYF
NA	TRBV29-1	TRBJ1-2	TRBD1	TGCAGCGTGGGGGGGGTGGACAGGGCTACTAACTATGGCTACACCTTC	CSVGGVDRATNYGYTF
few	TRBV27	TRBJ2-2	TRBD1	TGTGCCAGCAGTTTCGGGACAGGGGCCACCGGGGAGCTGTTTTTT	CASSFGTGATGELFF
NA	TRBV21-1	TRBJ2-3	NA	TGTGCCAGCAGCTTCCAAACTAGCGTTAGCACAGATACGCAGTATTTT	CASSFQTSVSTDTQYF
NA	TRBV9	TRBJ1-1	TRBD1	TGTGCCAGCAGCGCCTTATGGACAGGGGACAGAACTGAAGCTTTCTTT	CASSALWTGDRTEAFF
NA	TRBV27	TRBJ1-3	NA	TGTGCCAGCAGTGCGGGGGGGGGAGTTCTCTCTGGAAACACCATATATTTT	CASSAGGGVLSGNTIYF
NA	TRBV14	TRBJ1-1	TRBD1	TGTGCCAGCAGCCTCTCCAGGGGGCGCAGGGCAGAAGCTTTCTTT	CASSLSRGRRAEAFF
NA	TRBV5-1	TRBJ2-3	NA	TGCGCCAGCAGCTTGGGGACAGAAGATACGCAGTATTTT	CASSLGTEDTQYF
NA	TRBV2	TRBJ1-1	NA	TGTGCCAGCAGTCTGGCGTCGGCAGGGTTCGACACTGAAGCTTTCTTT	CASSLASAGFDTEAFF
NA	TRBV28	TRBJ2-7	NA	TGTGCCAGCAGTTTAAGTGCGGGCCACGAGCAGTACTTC	CASSLSAGHEQYF